This T cell receptor (beta chain) was documented in a study of blood T cells in healthy people across ages. On this clonotype itself: As yet, its antigen is unknown.

It was with a sample-barcoded 5' primer and a J-beta primer mix that a second PCR of roughly 7 to 12 cycles was run. TCRdb re-called the 5' RACE reads with MiXCR, one entry per CDR3 protein. The sample records roughly 2 million distinct CDR3 sequences, roughly 50% being singletons. Germline assignment: CDR1 WNHNN and CDR2 SYGVQD (reference sequence). J gave up 13 bases and V 0 bases, and 11 bases lay outside the gene matches. The CDR3 runs 15 residues. General study results and limits: Age advanced and TCR beta diversity per million T cells fell, roughly linearly. TCR beta diversity was tightly associated with the proportion of naive T cells.

The clonotype originates from a woman in her thirties or forties in good health. The rearrangement uses TRBV10-1 and TRBJ2-1; 8 bases agree with TRBD1. The sequenced material came from blood. The DNA of the CDR3 is TGCGCCAGCAGTGAGTCGGCAGGGGGCTGGGAGACCCAGTTCTTC. Its translation is CASSESAGGWETQFF.